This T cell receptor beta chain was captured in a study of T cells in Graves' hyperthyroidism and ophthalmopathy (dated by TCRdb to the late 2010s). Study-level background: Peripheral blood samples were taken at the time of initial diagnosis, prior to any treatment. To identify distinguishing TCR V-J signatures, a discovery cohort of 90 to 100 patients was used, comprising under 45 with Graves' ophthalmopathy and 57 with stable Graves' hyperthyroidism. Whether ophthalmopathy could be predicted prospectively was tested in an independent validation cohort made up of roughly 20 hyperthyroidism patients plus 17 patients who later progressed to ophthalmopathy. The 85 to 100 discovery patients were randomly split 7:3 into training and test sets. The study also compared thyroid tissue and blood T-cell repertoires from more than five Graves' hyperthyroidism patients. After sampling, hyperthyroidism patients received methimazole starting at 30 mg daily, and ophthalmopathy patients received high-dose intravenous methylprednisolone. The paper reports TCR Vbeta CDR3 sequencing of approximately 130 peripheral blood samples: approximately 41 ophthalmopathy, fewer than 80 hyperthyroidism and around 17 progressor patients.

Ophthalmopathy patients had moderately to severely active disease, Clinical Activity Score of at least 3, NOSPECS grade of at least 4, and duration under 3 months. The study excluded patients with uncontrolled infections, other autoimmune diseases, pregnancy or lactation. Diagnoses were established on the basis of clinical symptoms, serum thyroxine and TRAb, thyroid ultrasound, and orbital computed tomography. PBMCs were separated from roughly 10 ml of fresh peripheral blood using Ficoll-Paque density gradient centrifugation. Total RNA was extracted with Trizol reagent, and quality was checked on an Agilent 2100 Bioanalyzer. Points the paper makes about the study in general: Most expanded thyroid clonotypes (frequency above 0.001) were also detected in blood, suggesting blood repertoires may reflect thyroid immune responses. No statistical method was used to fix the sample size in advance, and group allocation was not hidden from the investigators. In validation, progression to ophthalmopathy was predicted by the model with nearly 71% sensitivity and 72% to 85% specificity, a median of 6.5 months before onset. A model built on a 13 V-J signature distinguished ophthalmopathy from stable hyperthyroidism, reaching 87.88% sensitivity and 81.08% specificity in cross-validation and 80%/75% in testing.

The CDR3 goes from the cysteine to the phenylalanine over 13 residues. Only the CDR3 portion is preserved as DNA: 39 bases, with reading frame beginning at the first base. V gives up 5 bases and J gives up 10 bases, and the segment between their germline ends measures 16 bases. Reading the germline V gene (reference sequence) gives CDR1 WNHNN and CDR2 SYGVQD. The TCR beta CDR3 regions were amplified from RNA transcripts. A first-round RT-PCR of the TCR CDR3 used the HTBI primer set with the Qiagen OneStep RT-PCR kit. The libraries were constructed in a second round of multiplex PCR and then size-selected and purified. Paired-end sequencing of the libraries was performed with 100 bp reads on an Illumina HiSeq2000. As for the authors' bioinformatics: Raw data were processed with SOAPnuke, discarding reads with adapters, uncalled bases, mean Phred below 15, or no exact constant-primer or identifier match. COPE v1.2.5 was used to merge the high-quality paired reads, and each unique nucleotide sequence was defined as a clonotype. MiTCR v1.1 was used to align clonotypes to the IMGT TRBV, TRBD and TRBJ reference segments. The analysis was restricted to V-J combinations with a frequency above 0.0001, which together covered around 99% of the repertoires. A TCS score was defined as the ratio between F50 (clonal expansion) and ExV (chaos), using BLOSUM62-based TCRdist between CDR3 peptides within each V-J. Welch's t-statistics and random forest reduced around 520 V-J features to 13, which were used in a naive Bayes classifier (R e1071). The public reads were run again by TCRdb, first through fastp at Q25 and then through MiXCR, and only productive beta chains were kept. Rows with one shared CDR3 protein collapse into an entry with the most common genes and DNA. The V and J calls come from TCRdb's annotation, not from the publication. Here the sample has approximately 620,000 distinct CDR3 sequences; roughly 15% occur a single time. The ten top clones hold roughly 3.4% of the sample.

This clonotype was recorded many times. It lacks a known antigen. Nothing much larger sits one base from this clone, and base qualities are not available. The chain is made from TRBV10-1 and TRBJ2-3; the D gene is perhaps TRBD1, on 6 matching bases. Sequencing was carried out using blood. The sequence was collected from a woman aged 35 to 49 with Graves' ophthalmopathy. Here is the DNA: TGCGCCAGCAGTCCTAACCGAGGGGGAGCGCAGTATTTT. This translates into CASSPNRGGAQYF.